One sample yielded the 27 T cell receptor beta chains listed below, sequenced in a study of T cells in Graves' hyperthyroidism and ophthalmopathy. Amplification yielded TCR beta CDR3 regions, with RNA transcripts as the source. The HTBI primer set was used in a first-round RT-PCR of the TCR CDR3. Via MiXCR, TCRdb re-called the multiplex PCR reads, giving one row per CDR3 protein. The table includes about 52,000 distinct CDR3 sequences, 48% detected once. Sample: blood. Receptors originate from a woman in her forties or fifties with Graves' ophthalmopathy.

For this clonotype: This may come from a read error, since a much larger clone is one base off. The V gene is TRBV20-1, the J gene TRBJ2-4; 13 nucleotides match TRBD2. Germline V gene data show CDR1 as DFQATT and CDR2 as SNEGSKA (reference sequence). The CDR3 length is 17 residues. CDR3 nucleotide sequence: TGCGGTGCAGCCGGGACTAGCGGGATTATAGCCAAAAACATTCAGTACTTC. Protein product: CGAAGTSGIIAKNIQYF.

In its sample, this clonotype was seen once. A read error may explain this, as a much larger clone is one base away. This chain links TRBV6-1 with TRBJ1-4, with no clear D. Germline loops: CDR1 MNHNS, CDR2 SASEGT. V was pared by 2 bases and J by 12 bases, with 19 bases between. CDR3 size: 15 residues. The DNA for the CDR3 is TGTGCCAGCAGTGAATCTCGGGGTCCGACCGAACAACTGTTTTTT. It translates to CASSESRGPTEQLFF.

The V gene is TRBV12-3 or TRBV12-4, the J gene TRBJ1-3, with 8 bases fitting TRBD1. V was clipped by 5 bases and J by 4 bases; unmatched bases: 7. The CDR3 consists of 15 residues. Written as DNA, the CDR3 is TGTGCCAGCAGTGTGGACAGGGTATCCGGAAACACCATATATTTT. It encodes CASSVDRVSGNTIYF.

This clonotype was found many times. This chain joins TRBV20-1 and TRBJ2-5; D is unresolved. Germline V gives CDR1 DFQATT, CDR2 SNEGSKA (reference sequence). This CDR3 region has 13 residues. V was shortened by 7 bases and J by 0 bases, with 12 bases between the two germline ends. The CDR3 loop is CSVSHRYQETQYF. The CDR3 DNA sequence: TGCAGTGTCTCCCACCGGTACCAAGAGACCCAGTACTTC.

This rearrangement joins TRBV20-1 to TRBJ2-7; 9 bases fit TRBD1. This CDR3 comprises 13 residues. The trim removed 6 bases at V and 6 bases at J, leaving 9 bases unmatched. Germline V gene lookup returns CDR1 DFQATT and CDR2 SNEGSKA (reference sequence). The CDR3 protein is CSAPPGQGTEQYF. The CDR3 DNA sequence: TGCAGTGCCCCACCGGGACAGGGAACCGAGCAGTACTTC.

Details on this clonotype: At one end the junction does not follow the germline gene, possibly because of a read error. The V call is TRBV7-2, the J call TRBJ1-1; maybe TRBD1 (6 bases). The CDR3 spans 19 residues. CDR1 SGHTA and CDR2 FQGNSA come from the germline V gene. The CDR3 region is CASSQDFEGGPHNEPEAFF. The CDR3 coding sequence is TGCGCCAGCAGCCAAGACTTCGAGGGGGGTCCCCACAATGAGCCTGAAGCTTTCTTT.

In this sample, this clonotype is medium-sized (0.01 to 0.1%). The chain employs TRBV20-1 and TRBJ2-7, with 9 bases identical to TRBD2. CDR1 is DFQATT and CDR2 is SNEGSKA in the germline V gene (reference sequence). The CDR3 totals 15 residues. The ends lost 0 bases at V and 2 bases at J; junction bases unmatched: 5. CDR3 sequence: CSARDQRGATYEQYF. The CDR3 region has the DNA TGCAGTGCTAGAGATCAGCGGGGGGCAACCTACGAGCAGTACTTC.

This sequence joins TRBV20-1 and TRBJ1-1; D remains ambiguous. The germline CDR1 and CDR2 sequences are DFQATT and SNEGSKA (reference sequence). V was pared by 0 bases and J by 4 bases, with 9 bases between. This CDR3 spans 13 amino acids. The CDR3 region has the DNA TGCAGTGCTAGAGATGGGCTGGTCACTGAAGCTTTCTTT. Translation gives CSARDGLVTEAFF.

This clonotype was detected many times. The J gene is TRBJ2-1, the V gene TRBV19; 9 bases map to TRBD1. The CDR3 is 14 amino acids. Germline-derived CDR1 and CDR2 are LNHDA and SQIVND (reference sequence). V was clipped by 3 bases and J by 4 bases; unmatched bases: 1. CDR3: CASSMGQGYNEQFF. The DNA of the CDR3 is TGTGCCAGTAGTATGGGACAGGGTTACAATGAGCAGTTCTTC. The full variable domain, in which reference TRBV19 and TRBJ2-1 provide the parts outside the CDR3, is DGGITQSPKYLFRKEGQNVTLSCEQNLNHDAMYWYRQDPGQGLRLIYYSQIVNDFQKGDIAEGYSVSREKKESFPLTVTSAQKNPTAFYLCASSMGQGYNEQFFGPGTRLTVL.

This clonotype was picked up many times. The chain combines TRBV11-1 with TRBJ2-7; D gene uncertain. Germline V gene data show CDR1 as SGHAT and CDR2 as FQDESV (reference sequence). There are 13 residues in the CDR3. V shed 4 bases and J shed 0 bases, with 7 bases lying between them. The CDR3 DNA follows: TGTGCCAGCAGCTCCAGAGTCTCCTACGAGCAGTACTTC. Protein product: CASSSRVSYEQYF.

This clonotype was picked up many times. The V call is TRBV9, the J call TRBJ1-6; D possibly corresponds to TRBD1 (6 bases). Trimming stripped 4 bases from V and 2 bases from J, with 10 bases between. This CDR3 region has 15 residues. CDR1 is SGDLS, CDR2 YYNGEE, per germline. The CDR3 is CASSPGTTYNSPLHF. CDR3 DNA sequence: TGTGCCAGCAGCCCCGGGACAACCTATAATTCACCCCTCCACTTT.

In its sample, this clonotype was seen many times. The chain uses TRBV11-1 and TRBJ2-7, with D perhaps TRBD1 or TRBD2 (5 bases each). With 2 bases removed from V and 2 bases from J, the gap between germline ends came to 13 bases. Looked up from germline, CDR1 is SGHAT and CDR2 is FQDESV (reference sequence). This CDR3 contains 15 residues. The CDR3 sequence: CASSLSRGPAYEQYF. CDR3 DNA sequence: TGTGCCAGCAGCTTATCACGGGGACCTGCCTACGAGCAGTACTTC. The full variable domain, with the rest looked up from reference TRBV11-1 and TRBJ2-7, is EAEVAQSPRYKITEKSQAVAFWCDPISGHATLYWYRQILGQGPELLVQFQDESVVDDSQLPKDRFSAERLKGVDSTLKIQPAELGDSAMYLCASSLSRGPAYEQYFGPGTRLTVT.

This clonotype has a count of ten or more. This rearrangement joins TRBV14 to TRBJ2-4; TRBD1 matches 9 bases. Trimming removed 4 bases from V and 1 base from J; junction bases left unmatched: 5. The CDR3 is 16 amino acids. Germline CDR1 SGHDN, CDR2 FVKESK. CDR3 loop: CASSPRQGVAKNIQYF. CDR3 bases: TGTGCCAGCAGCCCCCGACAGGGGGTCGCCAAAAACATTCAGTACTTC. Combining the CDR3 with reference TRBV14 and TRBJ2-4 gives the whole variable domain EAGVTQFPSHSVIEKGQTVTLRCDPISGHDNLYWYRRVMGKEIKFLLHFVKESKQDESGMPNNRFLAERTGGTYSTLKVQPAELEDSGVYFCASSPRQGVAKNIQYFGAGTRLSVL.

This clonotype has only one observation. The chain combines TRBV9 with TRBJ2-3, with 10 nucleotides matching TRBD2. The CDR3 is 17 residues long. Germline lookup yields CDR1 SGDLS and CDR2 YYNGEE. V gave up 2 bases and J gave up 2 bases; unmatched junction bases: 8. In nucleotides, the CDR3 is TGTGCCAGCAGCGTGATGGCTAGCGGGAGTTCCACAGATACGCAGTATTTT. Its protein product is CASSVMASGSSTDTQYF.

Many counts were recorded for this clonotype. The chain carries TRBV12-3 or TRBV12-4 and TRBJ2-5; D not certain. V was shortened by 4 bases and J by 5 bases, with 11 bases between the two germline ends. The CDR3 runs 13 residues. The CDR3 region has the DNA TGTGCCAGCAGTTCCCGACACGGTGAGACCCAGTACTTC. Its protein is CASSSRHGETQYF.

This clonotype occurred a few times. Just one base apart from a much larger clone, this may be a read error. This chain connects TRBV5-1 to TRBJ2-7; 10 positions match TRBD1. The length of the CDR3 is 15 residues. Unmatched junction bases numbered 5, after V lost 0 bases and J lost 5 bases. Germline lookup yields CDR1 SGHRS and CDR2 YFSETQ. The CDR3 loop is CASSLAGTGVHEQYF. CDR3 DNA sequence: TGCGCCAGCAGCTTGGCCGGGACAGGGGTCCACGAGCAGTACTTC.

This chain connects TRBV14 to TRBJ2-5; D not certain. The CDR3 is 12 amino acids. CDR1 and CDR2 from the germline V gene are SGHDN and FVKESK. V lost 6 bases and J lost 7, with 12 bases in between. Here the CDR3 reads CASSPIAGTQYF. CDR3 DNA: TGTGCCAGCAGTCCGATCGCAGGGACCCAGTACTTC. Full variable domain (rest looked up from reference TRBV14 and TRBJ2-5): EAGVTQFPSHSVIEKGQTVTLRCDPISGHDNLYWYRRVMGKEIKFLLHFVKESKQDESGMPNNRFLAERTGGTYSTLKVQPAELEDSGVYFCASSPIAGTQYFGPGTRLLVL.

In regard to this clonotype: Germline and junction disagree at one end, which may indicate a read error. The gene calls are TRBV20-1 and TRBJ2-7; D unclear. The CDR3 runs to 12 residues. The germline V gene has CDR1 DFQATT and CDR2 SNEGSKA (reference sequence). CDR3 sequence reads: CGARDPSYEQHF. The CDR3, as DNA: TGCGGTGCTAGAGACCCGTCCTACGAGCAGCACTTC.

This clonotype has just one count. The chain has TRBV2 and TRBJ1-3; D remains unclear. Germline V gives CDR1 SNHLY, CDR2 FYNNEI. This CDR3 is built from 13 residues. V shed 6 bases and J shed 0 bases, with 6 bases lying between them. CDR3 DNA sequence: TGTGCCAGCAGGGCCGACTCTGGAAACACCATATATTTT. Protein sequence: CASRADSGNTIYF.

This clonotype was counted at least ten times. The gene calls are TRBV20-1 and TRBJ2-7, with D hard to call. V gave up 5 bases and J gave up 4 bases, with 18 bases separating them. There are 14 residues in the CDR3. Germline V gene data show CDR1 as DFQATT and CDR2 as SNEGSKA (reference sequence). CDR3 sequence reads: CSAEARDMGYEQYF. CDR3 sequence (DNA): TGCAGTGCTGAAGCCCGTGACATGGGGTACGAGCAGTACTTC.

This clonotype occurred many times. The chain recombines TRBV3-1 with TRBJ1-5, with D unclear. The CDR3 runs to 12 residues. Trimming took off 3 bases at V and 7 bases at J, with 7 bases between the two ends. Germline V gene lookup returns CDR1 LGHDT and CDR2 YNNKEL (reference sequence). The chain's CDR3 is CASSQHGQPQHF. The DNA of the CDR3 is TGTGCCAGCAGCCAGCATGGCCAGCCCCAGCATTTT.

This clonotype was seen at least ten times. The chain combines TRBV6-2 or TRBV6-3 with TRBJ2-7; TRBD2 aligns across 10 bases. The CDR3 loop spans 15 amino acids. Unmatched junction bases numbered 11, after V lost 6 bases and J lost 6 bases. The V gene's germline CDR1 is MNHEY and CDR2 SVGEGT. The CDR3 loop reads CASSVGTSAGGEQYF. CDR3 coding DNA: TGTGCCAGCAGCGTCGGGACTAGCGCCGGGGGCGAGCAGTACTTC.

This chain uses TRBV20-1 with TRBJ1-5; D is unclear. The J call could be wrong; TRBJ2-3 is a better fit for the DNA end. This CDR3 is built from 13 residues. In germline, CDR1 is DFQATT, CDR2 SNEGSKA (reference sequence). The CDR3, as DNA: TGCAGTGCACTCGTCAGTGGCAATCAGCCCCAGTATTTT. This translates into CSALVSGNQPQYF.

This clonotype was counted at least ten times. The rearrangement links TRBV5-6 to TRBJ2-7; D call uncertain. V lost 4 bases to trimming and J lost 6 bases, with 17 bases between them. This CDR3 has 14 amino acids. CDR1 SGHDT and CDR2 YYEEEE come from the germline V gene. The CDR3: CASSVTNGPVEQYF. CDR3 bases: TGTGCCAGCAGCGTCACGAATGGACCGGTCGAGCAGTACTTC.

At least ten counts were recorded for this clonotype. The V call is TRBV6-1, the J call TRBJ2-3; perhaps D is TRBD1 or TRBD2 (6 bases each). Germline CDR1 MNHNS, CDR2 SASEGT. The V end lost 5 bases, the J end lost 2 bases, and 17 bases lay between the germline ends. The CDR3 consists of 16 residues. The CDR3 DNA follows: TGTGCCAGCAGTCTGAATAGGGGGGATCCCACAGATACGCAGTATTTT. Protein sequence: CASSLNRGDPTDTQYF.

The chain employs TRBV2 and TRBJ2-3; TRBD1 agrees at 9 bases. The CDR3 is made up of 18 amino acids. Unmatched junction bases numbered 9, after V lost 2 bases and J lost 0 bases. Germline values: CDR1 SNHLY, CDR2 FYNNEI. The CDR3 region has the DNA TGTGCCAGCAGTGAAATCCCCGGACAGGGGAGCAGCACAGATACGCAGTATTTT. This codes for CASSEIPGQGSSTDTQYF.

The rearrangement joins TRBV29-1 to TRBJ1-2; TRBD1 agrees at 10 bases. The CDR3 length is 15 residues. The germline V gene encodes CDR1 SQVTM and CDR2 ANQGSEA. V trimming: 6 bases; J trimming: 0 bases; junction bases outside the gene matches: 7. DNA for the CDR3: TGCAGCGTCGGAACCGGGACAGGGGCTAACTATGGCTACACCTTC. This sequence encodes CSVGTGTGANYGYTF.